The sequence of this TCR beta chain was determined in a study of T cell repertoires in cytomegalovirus infection. TCRdb reanalysed the reads using MiXCR and keeps one entry per CDR3 protein. The top ten hold approximately 4.5% of the sample, which has 300,000 to 400,000 distinct CDR3 sequences, roughly 9.5% seen once. With 6 bases removed from V and 0 bases from J, the gap between germline ends came to 11 bases. The CDR3 length is 14 residues. CDR1 is MNHEY and CDR2 is SVGEGT in the germline V gene. The material sequenced was PBMCs. The chain joins TRBV6-2 or TRBV6-3 to TRBJ1-1; tentatively, D is TRBD1 (5 bases). This TCR was recovered from a human donor in good health (CMV status not recorded). Some clones in this sample may be carry-over from other donors' samples. The CDR3 sequence is CASRTGPMNTEAFF. CDR3 coding DNA: TGTGCCAGCAGGACGGGACCAATGAACACTGAAGCTTTCTTT.